The clone carrying this T cell receptor (beta chain) was detected only a few times. Its matching antigen is unknown. This CDR3 has 15 amino acids. CDR1 SGDLS and CDR2 YYNGEE come from the germline V gene. Trimming took 5 bases from V and 0 from J, leaving 12 bases between them. The record originates from a study of blood T cells in healthy people across ages. Study-wide results and limits: Across samples, TCR beta diversity tracked strongly with naive T cell percentage. Not knowing donor CMV status may have confounded expanded clonotype changes.

Primed by a sample-barcoded 5' primer and a J-beta primer mix, a second PCR proceeded for about 6 to 11 cycles. In TCRdb, the 5' RACE reads were re-called with MiXCR into one record per CDR3 protein. Of around 1,000,000 distinct CDR3 sequences in the sample, 20% to 25% were seen once. This sample was shared with a second study, whose subject was T cells of mothers and their children. Turning to that study: Reads obtained per mother exceeded 8.5 million TCR beta CDR3 reads, with 3 million to 3.5 million obtained per child.

The receptor was derived from a girl under 10 years old in good health. This chain joins TRBV9 and TRBJ1-3; tentatively, D is TRBD1 (5 bases). Sequenced input: blood. CDR3 nucleotide sequence: TGTGCCAGCAGTACGACAGATGACTCTGGAAACACCATATATTTT. Its translation: CASSTTDDSGNTIYF.